Given below is one TCR beta chain in context. Cohort allocation depended upon clinical history that participants reported. Per the original methods: How many nucleated cells were present was estimated from reference gene primer amplification. Sequencing used immunoSEQ multiplex PCR; TCRdb keeps in-frame clones, though not all of them. That table supplies the V and J calls and clone size; D and trimming were determined from the DNA. The sample shows a few hundred thousand clones, roughly 87% of them seen only once. The data stem from a study of blood T cell repertoires in COVID-19. As for the study in general: Whether acute or convalescent, the COVID-19 samples came from the United States, Italy and Spain. The analysed material was cDNA or gDNA that came from T cells, B-cell-depleted T cells, or PBMCs.

The CDR3 totals 18 residues. Per the germline V gene, CDR1 is ENHRY and CDR2 is SYGVKD. V dropped 0 bases and J dropped 0; count of bases not matched to a gene: 5. The receptor comes from a woman in her late teens or twenties who had recovered from COVID-19. V usage is TRBV10-3 and J usage is TRBJ2-3; 11 bases agree with TRBD2. The sample taken for sequencing was PBMCs or T cells enriched from blood (not recorded which). CDR3: CAISESQTSGGSTDTQYF. The CDR3 DNA reads TGTGCCATCAGTGAGTCTCAAACTAGCGGGGGAAGCACAGATACGCAGTATTTT.